This TCR beta chain originates from a study of T-cell memory formation after mild COVID-19 (dated by TCRdb to 2020 to 2023). As for the study more broadly: TCR sequence clusters from the two donors were found to be largely donor specific. T-cell clones expanding and contracting after mild COVID-19 in two donors were tracked by longitudinal TCRalpha and TCRbeta repertoire sequencing. The cohort was made up of two young adult volunteers, one female and one male, who were previously healthy. What the work shows at the level of the full study, not this receptor alone: Some responding clones were detected in pre-infection memory, suggesting pre-existing cross-reactive memory T cells joined the SARS-CoV-2 response. The second-wave clones that peaked on day 37 were not confirmed to be SARS-CoV-2 specific. Contracting CD4+ clones turned up mainly in the CM and EM memory subsets, whereas EMRA was where CD8+ clones were enriched. The study included only a couple of mild cases, and larger cohorts that include severe cases with pre-infection samples were judged to be necessary. Balanced CD4/CD8 phenotypes were observed for clones contracting from day 15 to 85, whereas a bias towards CD4+ was observed for a second wave of clones expanding from day 15 to 37.

Ficoll-Paque density gradient centrifugation was used to isolate PBMCs. Comments on this clonotype: There is no known antigen for this receptor. The record has no base qualities; no much larger clone is one base away.

TCRdb lists the instrument as Illumina NovaSeq 6000. cDNA libraries for TCRalpha and TCRbeta were prepared by 5'RACE using constant-segment primers, with sample barcodes and unique molecular identifiers added. RNA was extracted from every sample with Trizol reagent. The libraries were amplified in two PCR steps, and the second step added a second sample barcode and Illumina TruSeq adapters. Libraries were sequenced on an Illumina NovaSeq with 2 x 150 bp paired-end reads. The source study handled its data this way. The reads were demultiplexed and collapsed into UMI-guided consensus sequences using migec v1.2.7. Using mixcr v2.1.11, UMI consensuses were aligned to TRA and TRB V and J templates and then assembled into clonotypes. A clonotype was counted as expanded or contracted only when both edgeR and NoisET called the clonotype significant, with the noise models trained on biological replicates. edgeR calls used a false discovery rate-adjusted p below 0.01 and a log2 fold-change threshold of 1. As an exploratory analysis of dynamics, max-normalized trajectories of the 1000 most abundant clonotypes were examined with PCA combined with hierarchical clustering. The CD4 or CD8 phenotype of responding clones was assigned using the separately sequenced CD4+ and CD8+ repertoires. TCRdb handled the public reads itself, with Q25 trimming in fastp and clone calling in MiXCR, and kept productive beta chains. Entries that share a CDR3 protein sequence are merged under the most common genes and DNA. TCRdb's processing, not the study's, gives the V and J calls here. For this sample there are some 48,000 distinct CDR3 sequences; roughly 12% appear just once. Jointly, the top ten make up approximately 23% of the sample.

V is pared back by 6 bases and J by 13 bases, with 19 bases lying between the germline termini. CDR1 and CDR2 are read off the germline V gene as MNHEY and SVGEGT. Inclusive of the bounding cysteine and phenylalanine, the CDR3 is 14 residues long. Only CDR3 DNA is held: 42 bases, read in frame from base 1. The chain was built from TRBV6-2 or TRBV6-3 and TRBJ1-6, with the D segment identity uncertain. Sequenced material: PBMCs or a T cell subset sorted from them (not recorded which). The sequence came from a man aged 18 to 30 who had mild COVID-19 (a few samples of this study predate the infection). The sample titles of this study are shuffled in the database, so cell type and time point are left out; the donor was told from shared clones. In nucleotide form, the sequence is TGTGCCAGCAGCGACCCGGGTCCCCAAAGGCCCCTCCACTTT. This is translated as CASSDPGPQRPLHF.